These 30 T cell receptor beta chains came from one sample sequenced in a study of blood T cell repertoires in COVID-19 (dated by TCRdb to 2020 to 2021). The protocol used for the library was the immunoSEQ multiplex PCR assay. Imported from immuneACCESS, the table was reduced by TCRdb to in-frame sequences with V and J called. These copies leave out some clones; in studies compared against another copy, an unresolved V gene accounts for under half, and the cause of the remainder is not known. Within this sample are 150,000 or so clones, with approximately 90% of them counted one time only. 1.2% of the sample lies in the top ten. Input material: PBMCs or T cells enriched from blood (not recorded which). Every receptor here comes from a woman in her 30s with acute COVID-19.

The chain links TRBV14 to TRBJ1-2; tentatively, D is TRBD1 (5 bases). V was pared by 1 base and J by 8 bases, with 11 bases between. Germline CDR1 SGHDN, CDR2 FVKESK. The CDR3 covers 13 residues. CDR3 protein: CASSQVAGYGYTF. CDR3 nucleotides: TGTGCCAGCAGCCAAGTGGCAGGGTACGGCTACACCTTC.

This sequence joins TRBV5-1 and TRBJ2-7; 9 nucleotides line up with TRBD2. Germline lookup yields CDR1 SGHRS and CDR2 YFSETQ. V trimming: 0 bases; J trimming: 2 bases; junction bases outside the gene matches: 3. The CDR3 has 15 residues. The CDR3 DNA follows: TGCGCCAGCAGCTTGGAGACTAGCGGACCCTACGAGCAGTACTTC. Translation: CASSLETSGPYEQYF.

The V call is TRBV28, the J call TRBJ1-1; TRBD1 aligns across 8 bases. The germline V gene encodes CDR1 MDHEN and CDR2 SYDVKM. The CDR3 is 15 residues long. J gave up 1 base and V 5 bases, and 6 bases lay outside the gene matches. CDR3 sequence reads: CASSPGTGGNTEAFF. The CDR3 DNA sequence: TGTGCCAGCAGTCCCGGGACAGGTGGGAACACTGAAGCTTTCTTT.

This chain joins TRBV28 and TRBJ1-1; D is unclear. The V end lost 3 bases, the J end lost 11 bases, and 10 bases lay between the germline ends. Germline V gene data show CDR1 as MDHEN and CDR2 as SYDVKM. The length of the CDR3 is 11 residues. CDR3 in amino acids: CASSFQWFAFF. Here the CDR3 DNA reads TGTGCCAGCAGTTTTCAGTGGTTCGCTTTCTTT. Drawing the rest from reference TRBV28 and TRBJ1-1, the complete variable domain is DVKVTQSSRYLVKRTGEKVFLECVQDMDHENMFWYRQDPGLGLRLIYFSYDVKMKEKGDIPEGYSVSREKKERFSLILESASTNQTSMYLCASSFQWFAFFGQGTRLTVV.

The chain combines TRBV4-3 with TRBJ2-7; the D is unclear. Germline values: CDR1 LGHNA, CDR2 YSLEER. Between the trimmed V and J ends, which lost 3 bases and 2 bases, there was a span of 14 bases. The CDR3 sequence is 15 residues long. CDR3 amino acids: CASSQTFTGAYEQYF. For the CDR3, the DNA is TGCGCCAGCAGCCAGACCTTTACCGGAGCCTACGAGCAGTACTTC.

The chain couples TRBV19 to TRBJ2-7, with 13 bases matching TRBD2. Germline CDR1 reads LNHDA; CDR2 reads SQIVND (reference sequence). This CDR3 region has 14 residues. V was clipped by 6 bases and J by 4 bases; unmatched bases: 3. CDR3 amino acids: CASRGTSGKYEQYF. CDR3 coding DNA: TGTGCCAGTAGGGGGACTAGCGGGAAGTACGAGCAGTACTTC.

The chain employs TRBV7-9 and TRBJ1-2; TRBD1 aligns across 8 bases. Unmatched junction bases numbered 1, after V lost 3 bases and J lost 7 bases. Germline assignment: CDR1 SEHNR and CDR2 FQNEAQ (reference sequence). This CDR3 region has 12 residues. The CDR3 nucleotides are TGTGCCAGCAGCTTCGGGACAGGTGGCTACACCTTC. Encoded protein: CASSFGTGGYTF.

The V call is TRBV6-2 or TRBV6-3, the J call TRBJ1-1; TRBD1 is a possible D gene (6 bases). The CDR3 has 14 amino acids. The V gene's germline CDR1 is MNHEY and CDR2 SVGEGT. V dropped 6 bases and J dropped 5 bases, with 16 bases sitting between them. CDR3 DNA sequence: TGTGCCAGCAGCTCAGGCCAGGGGTGGACTGAAGCTTTCTTT. This gives the protein CASSSGQGWTEAFF.

This clone has just a few counts. V usage is TRBV28 and J usage is TRBJ2-5; D ambiguous. The CDR3 consists of 15 residues. The V gene lost 6 bases and the J gene lost 3 bases, with 17 bases spanning the gap. CDR1 and CDR2 from the germline V gene are MDHEN and SYDVKM. The CDR3 DNA follows: TGTGCCAGCAGACCCGCCCCGTCGCGGAAAGAGACCCAGTACTTC. It yields the protein CASRPAPSRKETQYF.

This clone was found once. V and J are TRBV9 and TRBJ2-3, with 9 bases that match TRBD1. Looked up from germline, CDR1 is SGDLS and CDR2 is YYNGEE. V dropped 0 bases and J dropped 3; count of bases not matched to a gene: 8. CDR3 length: 17 amino acids. The CDR3 protein is CASSVATGGGRTDTQYF. In DNA form, the CDR3 reads TGTGCCAGCAGCGTAGCTACAGGGGGCGGGAGAACAGATACGCAGTATTTT.

This chain connects TRBV5-4 to TRBJ2-7, with 10 bases that match TRBD2. Per germline, CDR1 SGHNT and CDR2 YYREEE (reference sequence). V shed 4 bases, J shed 3 bases, and the junction held 7 bases outside the gene matches. This CDR3 is built from 15 residues. The chain's CDR3 is CASSLGLAEFYEQYF. CDR3 sequence (DNA): TGTGCCAGCAGCCTAGGACTAGCGGAATTCTACGAGCAGTACTTC.

The chain couples TRBV6-5 to TRBJ1-6, with 8 bases lining up with TRBD1. The V segment lost 6 bases and the J segment 5 bases; nucleotides outside the gene matches: 6. Germline loops: CDR1 MNHEY, CDR2 SVGAGI. The CDR3 runs 15 residues. CDR3: CASSDRGVDNSPLHF. In DNA, the CDR3 is TGTGCCAGCAGCGACAGGGGTGTCGATAATTCACCCCTCCACTTT.

The CDR3 DNA sequence: TGTGCCAGCAGTTTGGACAGTTATCAGCCCCAGCATTTT. As protein: CASSLDSYQPQHF. The J gene is TRBJ1-5, the V gene TRBV28; D is possibly TRBD1 (6 bases). This CDR3 spans 13 amino acids. CDR1 and CDR2 from the germline V gene are MDHEN and SYDVKM. Between the trimmed V and J ends, which lost 3 bases and 5 bases, there was a span of 8 bases.

V usage is TRBV11-2 and J usage is TRBJ1-2; D possibly corresponds to TRBD1 (6 bases). Trimming cost V 1 base and J 5 bases, with 8 bases left between them. Germline V CDR1 and CDR2: SGHAT, FQNNGV. CDR3 length equals 13 residues. Here the CDR3 DNA reads TGTGCCAGCAGCTTAGGAGGGGGATATGGCTACACCTTC. Translation: CASSLGGGYGYTF.

The V gene is TRBV4-1, the J gene TRBJ1-1, with 9 bases that match TRBD1. The length of the CDR3 is 15 residues. CDR1 is MGHRA, CDR2 YSYEKL, per germline. The junction had 9 bases not matched to a gene; V was cut back by 5 bases and J by 5 bases. CDR3 nucleotide sequence: TGCGCCAGCAGCTCTCCGGGACAGGGAGGTACTGAAGCTTTCTTT. Its translation: CASSSPGQGGTEAFF.

The chain joins TRBV11-2 to TRBJ1-5, with TRBD1 matching over 7 bases. Germline V gene sequence: CDR1 SGHAT, CDR2 FQNNGV. J lost 1 base, V lost 5 bases, and 14 bases had no gene match. This CDR3 has 18 residues. The CDR3: CASSPVIGRGHSNQPQHF. For the CDR3, the DNA is TGTGCCAGCAGCCCTGTTATCGGAAGGGGGCACAGCAATCAGCCCCAGCATTTT. The complete variable domain, with remaining parts taken from reference TRBV11-2 and TRBJ1-5, reads EAGVAQSPRYKIIEKRQSVAFWCNPISGHATLYWYQQILGQGPKLLIQFQNNGVVDDSQLPKDRFSAERLKGVDSTLKIQPAKLEDSAVYLCASSPVIGRGHSNQPQHFGDGTRLSIL.

This clone has only one observation. The chain combines TRBV7-2 with TRBJ1-3; unclear D gene. V gave up 4 bases and J gave up 8 bases, with 12 bases separating them. The CDR3 spans 13 residues. Germline lookup yields CDR1 SGHTA and CDR2 FQGNSA. The CDR3 DNA reads TGTGCCAGCAGCTCCAACCTTCGGGACACCATATATTTT. Protein: CASSSNLRDTIYF.

J is TRBJ1-6 and V is TRBV18; D perhaps matches TRBD1 (6 bases). This CDR3 comprises 14 residues. Trimming removed 3 bases from V and 8 bases from J, with 11 bases in between. Germline values: CDR1 KGHSH, CDR2 LQKENI. CDR3 region: CASSPNRADSPLHF. CDR3 nucleotides: TGTGCCAGCTCACCCAACAGGGCGGATTCACCCCTCCACTTT.

The V gene is TRBV9, the J gene TRBJ1-2, with D uncertain. Germline-derived CDR1 and CDR2 are SGDLS and YYNGEE. V gave up 4 bases and J gave up 12 bases, with 4 bases separating them. This CDR3 has 8 residues. In DNA form, the CDR3 reads TGTGCCAGCAGCCCTAACACCTTC. Its translation: CASSPNTF.

The V and J genes are TRBV28 and TRBJ1-6, with D tentatively TRBD1 (5 bases). The germline CDR1 and CDR2 sequences are MDHEN and SYDVKM. Trimming removed 1 base from V and 5 bases from J, with 9 bases in between. This CDR3 contains 15 residues. The CDR3 loop reads CASSLSPGNNSPLHF. The CDR3 region has the DNA TGTGCCAGCAGTTTATCCCCAGGGAATAATTCACCCCTCCACTTT. Looking up the rest from reference TRBV28 and TRBJ1-6 gives the full variable domain: DVKVTQSSRYLVKRTGEKVFLECVQDMDHENMFWYRQDPGLGLRLIYFSYDVKMKEKGDIPEGYSVSREKKERFSLILESASTNQTSMYLCASSLSPGNNSPLHFGNGTRLTVT.

The chain recombines TRBV3-1 (or the pseudogene TRBV3-2) with TRBJ1-6; no clear D gene. V lost 0 bases and J 8 bases, leaving 8 bases between the germline ends. The CDR3 totals 14 residues. In germline, CDR1 is LGHDT, CDR2 YNNKEL (reference sequence). CDR3 in amino acids: CASSQEYSYSPLHF. DNA of the CDR3: TGTGCCAGCAGCCAAGAGTACAGCTATTCACCCCTCCACTTT.

CDR3: CASKKVQREESPLHF. The CDR3 DNA follows: TGTGCCAGCAAAAAAGTTCAGAGGGAGGAATCACCCCTCCACTTT. The chain uses TRBV6-6 and TRBJ1-6; D call uncertain. CDR1 MNHNY and CDR2 SVGAGI come from the germline V gene (reference sequence). The CDR3 length is 15 residues. The V end lost 7 bases, the J end lost 10 bases, and 20 bases lay between the germline ends.

This chain's CDR3 is CASSPRTGGTGGSYTF. As DNA, the CDR3 is TGTGCCAGCTCACCAAGGACAGGGGGGACCGGCGGGAGCTACACCTTC. The V gene is TRBV18, the J gene TRBJ1-2; TRBD1 matches at 10 bases. The CDR3 sequence is 16 residues long. CDR1 KGHSH and CDR2 LQKENI come from the germline V gene. With V trimmed by 2 bases and J by 9 bases, 12 bases remained unmatched.

J is TRBJ1-2 and V is TRBV28; D remains ambiguous. Germline-derived CDR1 and CDR2 are MDHEN and SYDVKM. The CDR3 sequence is 12 residues long. V shed 4 bases and J shed 14 bases, with 17 bases lying between them. The CDR3 DNA sequence: TGTGCCAGCAGTTCGACTACTCCCCTTGGGACCTTC. Translation: CASSSTTPLGTF.

The rearrangement links TRBV5-1 to TRBJ2-3, with D possibly being TRBD2 (5 bases). The germline V and J ends were trimmed by 0 bases and 2 bases, with 13 bases remaining between them. CDR3 size: 16 residues. CDR1 is SGHRS, CDR2 YFSETQ, per germline. The CDR3 DNA follows: TGCGCCAGCAGCTTGGGTCCGGCCGGACTCACAGATACGCAGTATTTT. Protein: CASSLGPAGLTDTQYF.

The genes are TRBV18 and TRBJ2-1; D is ambiguous. Trimming took 0 bases from V and 4 from J, leaving 4 bases between them. This CDR3 comprises 13 residues. Looked up from germline, CDR1 is KGHSH and CDR2 is LQKENI. The CDR3 here is CASSPPLYNEQFF. The CDR3 bases are TGTGCCAGCTCACCACCACTTTACAATGAGCAGTTCTTC.

This chain joins TRBV10-3 and TRBJ2-2; the D gene is possibly TRBD2 (5 bases). CDR1 is ENHRY, CDR2 SYGVKD, per germline. The V gene lost 10 bases and the J gene lost 7 bases, with 7 bases spanning the gap. This CDR3 is 10 amino acids long. This CDR3 is CATGGGELFF. The CDR3 region has the DNA TGTGCCACAGGAGGCGGGGAGCTGTTTTTT.

This chain links TRBV5-8 with TRBJ2-6; TRBD1 matches at 7 bases. This CDR3 contains 18 residues. Germline CDR1 and CDR2: SGHTS and YDEGEE. The V gene end was trimmed by 4 bases and the J gene end by 2 bases; junction bases not matched to a gene: 12. The CDR3: CASSAFYGTDTGANVLTF. CDR3 coding DNA: TGTGCCAGCAGCGCGTTCTACGGGACAGATACTGGGGCCAACGTCCTGACTTTC.

V usage is TRBV30 and J usage is TRBJ2-5; D call uncertain. CDR1 is GTSNPN and CDR2 is SVGIG in the germline V gene (reference sequence). Trimming left V 2 bases short and J 4 bases short, with 14 bases between. The CDR3 is 14 residues long. CDR3 DNA: TGTGCCTGGAGTCCGTTTGGAGTTAGAGAGACCCAGTACTTC. Translating gives CAWSPFGVRETQYF.

This clone was observed a single time. V usage is TRBV7-8 and J usage is TRBJ1-1; D call uncertain. The germline V gene has CDR1 SGHVS and CDR2 FQNEAQ. This CDR3 region has 14 residues. V was trimmed by 5 bases and J by 8 bases, leaving 18 bases between them. CDR3 in DNA: TGTGCCAGCAGCGCCGCTGGACTACGGCTAGAAGCTTTCTTT. Protein product: CASSAAGLRLEAFF.